This T cell receptor beta chain was recovered during a study of blood T cell repertoires in COVID-19. This clone was counted a few times. Profiling relied on immunoSEQ multiplex PCR, and the TCRdb table lists in-frame clones only, not all of them. The sample lists more than 150,000 clones, 84% occurring once. The V gene lost 4 bases and the J gene lost 2 bases, with 18 bases spanning the gap. CDR1 LGHNA and CDR2 YNFKEQ come from the germline V gene. CDR3 size: 16 residues. This chain connects TRBV4-2 to TRBJ2-7, with a possible D match to TRBD2 (7 bases). The sequence derives from a human donor in a cohort sampled during active COVID-19. The specimen sequenced was peripheral blood. CDR3 residues: CASSPDWGGSTYEQYF. CDR3 bases: TGTGCCAGCAGCCCCGACTGGGGGGGCAGTACCTACGAGCAGTACTTC.